This record concerns one TCR beta chain sequence. Its antigen is as yet unknown. This entry belongs to a study of T cells after posttransplantation cyclophosphamide. Study findings and constraints: Later blood repertoires were often dominated by clones from the donor CD8+ memory compartment.

A marrow graft followed busulfan-fludarabine conditioning, with cyclophosphamide on days +3 and +4. The germline V gene has CDR1 ENHRY and CDR2 SYGVKD. The CDR3 extends over 15 amino acids. V was clipped by 0 bases and J by 4 bases; unmatched bases: 1. Data came from immunoSEQ multiplex PCR; TCRdb stores just in-frame clones and leaves some out. The sample includes about 36,000 clones, 78% seen only once; the top ten take 7.5% to 10%. This clonotype was obtained from a female patient aged 40 to 55 who received an allogeneic stem cell transplant from a related donor, was CMV-positive, and had no GVHD. The T cells may partly be graft donor cells. V is TRBV10-3 and J is TRBJ2-1, with 9 nucleotides matching TRBD1. Material: CD4+ T cells sorted from blood, obtained 1,900 to 2,000 days after a stem cell transplant with posttransplant cyclophosphamide. The CDR3 DNA follows: TGTGCCATCAGTGAGTCAGGACAGGGGTACAATGAGCAGTTCTTC. It encodes CAISESGQGYNEQFF.